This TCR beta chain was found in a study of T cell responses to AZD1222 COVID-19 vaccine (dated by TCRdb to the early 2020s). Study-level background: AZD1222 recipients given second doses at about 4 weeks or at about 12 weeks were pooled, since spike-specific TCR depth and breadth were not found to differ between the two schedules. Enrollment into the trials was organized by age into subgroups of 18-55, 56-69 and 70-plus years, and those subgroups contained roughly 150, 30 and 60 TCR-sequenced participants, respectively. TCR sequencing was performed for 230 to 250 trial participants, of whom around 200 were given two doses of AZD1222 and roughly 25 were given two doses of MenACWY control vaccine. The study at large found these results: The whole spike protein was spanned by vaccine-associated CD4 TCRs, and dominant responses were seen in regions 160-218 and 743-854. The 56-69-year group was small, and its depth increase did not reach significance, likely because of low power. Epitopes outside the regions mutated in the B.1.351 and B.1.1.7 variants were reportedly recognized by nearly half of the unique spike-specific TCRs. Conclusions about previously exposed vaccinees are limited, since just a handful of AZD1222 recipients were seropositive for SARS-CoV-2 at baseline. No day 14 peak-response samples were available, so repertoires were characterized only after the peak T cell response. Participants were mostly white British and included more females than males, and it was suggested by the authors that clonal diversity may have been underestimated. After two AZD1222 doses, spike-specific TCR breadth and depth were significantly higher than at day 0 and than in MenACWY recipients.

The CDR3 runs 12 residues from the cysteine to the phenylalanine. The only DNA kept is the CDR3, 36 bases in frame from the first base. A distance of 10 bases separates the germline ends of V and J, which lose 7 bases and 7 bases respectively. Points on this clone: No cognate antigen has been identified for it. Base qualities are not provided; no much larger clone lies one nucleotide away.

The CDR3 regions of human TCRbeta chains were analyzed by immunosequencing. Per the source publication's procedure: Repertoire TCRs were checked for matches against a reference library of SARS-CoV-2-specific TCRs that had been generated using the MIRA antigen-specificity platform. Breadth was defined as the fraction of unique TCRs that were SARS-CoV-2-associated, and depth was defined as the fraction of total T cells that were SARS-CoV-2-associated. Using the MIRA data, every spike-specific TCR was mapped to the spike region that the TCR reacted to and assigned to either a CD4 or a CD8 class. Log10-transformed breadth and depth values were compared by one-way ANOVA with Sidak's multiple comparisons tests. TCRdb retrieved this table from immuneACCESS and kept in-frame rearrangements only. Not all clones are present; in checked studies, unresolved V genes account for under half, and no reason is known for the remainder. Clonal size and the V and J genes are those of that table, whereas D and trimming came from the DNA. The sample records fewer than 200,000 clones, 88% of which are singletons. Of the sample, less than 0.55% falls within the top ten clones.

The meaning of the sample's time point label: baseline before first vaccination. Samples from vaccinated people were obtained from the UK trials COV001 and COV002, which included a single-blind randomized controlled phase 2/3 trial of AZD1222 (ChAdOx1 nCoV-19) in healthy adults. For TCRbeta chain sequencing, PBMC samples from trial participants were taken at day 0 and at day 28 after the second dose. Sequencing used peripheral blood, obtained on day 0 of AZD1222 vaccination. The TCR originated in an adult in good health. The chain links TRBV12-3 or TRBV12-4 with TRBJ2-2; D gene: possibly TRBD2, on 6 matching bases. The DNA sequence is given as TGTGCCAGCACCCTGGGGGGCGGGGAGCTGTTTTTT. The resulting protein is CASTLGGGELFF.